This T cell receptor (beta chain) originates from a study of vaccination and CD4 T cells after COVID-19. Turning to the study itself: Two mRNA vaccine doses were given, either BNT162b2 or mRNA-1273. Post-COVID specimens were obtained a median about 97 days after diagnosis (range 35 to 161). Study observations and caveats: Vaccine-specific clones numbering 304 of 307 showed spike mono-reactivity in convalescent patients.

This clonotype has a single count. Its specificity is unknown. Using its own MiXCR run on the PCR reads, TCRdb lists one record per CDR3 protein. The profile shows about 31,000 distinct CDR3 sequences, about 49% of them singletons. The CDR3 extends over 12 amino acids. Trimming took off 5 bases at V and 5 bases at J, with 9 bases between the two ends. In germline, CDR1 is SEHNR, CDR2 FQNEAQ (reference sequence). Sample time point: late sampling 161 to 241 days after vaccination in a few convalescent patients. The TCR originated in a human donor who had recovered from COVID-19. The material sequenced was CD4+ T cells from blood, taken about 7 months after SARS-CoV-2 vaccination. The chain is built from TRBV7-9 and TRBJ2-5; tentative D call: TRBD2 (7 bases). The CDR3 loop is CASSEGGETQYF. CDR3 in DNA: TGTGCCAGCAGCGAGGGGGGGGAGACCCAGTACTTC.